Below are 21 T cell receptor beta chains sequenced from a single sample in a study of PD-1 blockade in classical Hodgkin lymphoma (dated by TCRdb to 2018 to 2021). The time point label of this sample denotes: newly diagnosed, previously untreated cHL patient sample. Magnetic negative selection with a Miltenyi CD4+ T cell isolation kit was used to purify CD4+ T cells from thawed PBMCs. Libraries came from the immunoSEQ multiplex PCR assay. TCRdb's version of the immuneACCESS table is confined to in-frame rearrangements and falls short of the full clone set. An unresolved V gene accounts for under half of the shortfall where checked; the remainder is of unknown origin. For this sample there are roughly 23,000 clones; 90% to 95% appear just once. In total, the top ten clones hold roughly 0.38% of the sample. Sequenced input: CD4+ T cells from blood. The receptor set was obtained from a human donor with classical Hodgkin lymphoma.

J is TRBJ2-1 and V is TRBV5-1; the D gene is possibly TRBD1 (6 bases). Between the trimmed V and J ends, which lost 5 bases and 9 bases, there was a span of 21 bases. This CDR3 has 15 amino acids. In germline, CDR1 is SGHRS, CDR2 YFSETQ. CDR3 in DNA: TGCGCCAGCAGTTGGCGGGCGAACAAAGGGGGTGAGCAGTTCTTC. It translates to CASSWRANKGGEQFF.

The chain employs TRBV18 and TRBJ2-7; tentatively, D is TRBD1 or TRBD2 (5 bases each). The CDR3 spans 15 residues. V lost 4 bases and J lost 0, with 13 bases in between. CDR1 and CDR2 (germline): KGHSH, LQKENI. The CDR3 is CASSHAGTVSYEQYF. In DNA form, the CDR3 reads TGTGCCAGCTCACACGCCGGGACGGTCTCCTACGAGCAGTACTTC. The full variable domain, in which reference TRBV18 and TRBJ2-7 provide the parts outside the CDR3, is NAGVMQNPRHLVRRRGQEARLRCSPMKGHSHVYWYRQLPEEGLKFMVYLQKENIIDESGMPKERFSAEFPKEGPSILRIQQVVRGDSAAYFCASSHAGTVSYEQYFGPGTRLTVT.

The rearrangement links TRBV4-2 to TRBJ2-3; D uncertain. This CDR3 region has 13 residues. Germline V lookup: CDR1 LGHNA, CDR2 YNFKEQ. With 0 bases removed from V and 2 bases from J, the gap between germline ends came to 3 bases. CDR3 sequence: CASSQDHTDTQYF. The CDR3 bases are TGTGCCAGCAGCCAAGATCACACAGATACGCAGTATTTT.

The rearrangement uses TRBV6-5 and TRBJ2-1; no clear D gene. Germline CDR1 reads MNHEY; CDR2 reads SVGAGI. This CDR3 has 15 residues. V was trimmed by 5 bases and J by 4 bases, leaving 15 bases between them. The CDR3 region is CASSQLRPNYNEQFF. DNA for the CDR3: TGTGCCAGCAGTCAACTCCGCCCTAATTACAATGAGCAGTTCTTC.

The chain combines TRBV20-1 with TRBJ1-1; D unresolved. With 5 bases removed from V and 7 bases from J, the gap between germline ends came to 11 bases. The CDR3 consists of 11 residues. Germline-derived CDR1 and CDR2 are DFQATT and SNEGSKA (reference sequence). As DNA, the CDR3 is TGCAGTGCTCCTAAAGAACTTGAAGCTTTCTTT. This gives the protein CSAPKELEAFF.

This clone was picked up a small number of times. The V call is TRBV19, the J call TRBJ1-4; 7 nucleotides align to TRBD1. The germline gives CDR1 LNHDA, CDR2 SQIVND (reference sequence). The V segment lost 6 bases and the J segment 7 bases; nucleotides outside the gene matches: 5. The length of the CDR3 is 13 residues. The chain's CDR3 is CASRGTATEKLFF. The CDR3 coding sequence is TGTGCCAGTAGAGGGACAGCTACTGAAAAACTGTTTTTT.

V usage is TRBV7-2 and J usage is TRBJ1-2, with D uncertain. V gave up 3 bases and J gave up 4 bases, with 9 bases separating them. The germline gives CDR1 SGHTA, CDR2 FQGNSA. The CDR3 is 13 residues long. CDR3 DNA sequence: TGTGCCAGCAGCTTGGGAGGGCCCTATGGCTACACCTTC. This sequence encodes CASSLGGPYGYTF.

The chain couples TRBV4-1 to TRBJ2-7; 8 nucleotides line up with TRBD1. The J segment lost 1 base and the V segment lost 0 bases, leaving 5 bases of the junction unmatched. Germline values: CDR1 MGHRA, CDR2 YSYEKL. The CDR3 sequence is 16 residues long. The CDR3 protein is CASSQDLGTGSYEQYF. The CDR3 nucleotides read TGCGCCAGCAGCCAAGACTTGGGGACAGGTTCCTACGAGCAGTACTTC.

J is TRBJ1-3 and V is TRBV14; D is undetermined. The CDR3 consists of 16 residues. In germline, CDR1 is SGHDN, CDR2 FVKESK. V shed 1 base and J shed 0 bases, with 10 bases lying between them. CDR3 sequence (DNA): TGTGCCAGCAGCCAAGTGTTATGGGGCTCTGGAAACACCATATATTTT. Its protein is CASSQVLWGSGNTIYF.

The CDR3 loop reads CASSLRQGGTGELFF. DNA of the CDR3: TGTGCCAGCAGCTTGCGGCAGGGAGGCACCGGGGAGCTGTTTTTT. The rearrangement links TRBV5-4 to TRBJ2-2; the D gene is possibly TRBD2 (6 bases). The CDR3 extends over 15 amino acids. The germline CDR1 and CDR2 sequences are SGHNT and YYREEE (reference sequence). Trimming shortened V by 1 base and J by 4 bases, and 11 bases separated the two germline ends.

The CDR3: CASSPTGQGATYSGNTIYF. The CDR3 nucleotides read TGTGCCAGCTCACCGACCGGACAGGGGGCAACTTACTCTGGAAACACCATATATTTT. The chain employs TRBV18 and TRBJ1-3; 11 bases map to TRBD1. Trimming at V came to 3 bases and at J to 0 bases, leaving 10 bases not matched to a gene. Germline CDR1 and CDR2: KGHSH and LQKENI. The length of the CDR3 is 19 residues.

The chain uses TRBV6-1 and TRBJ2-3; 7 bases agree with TRBD2. This CDR3 has 15 amino acids. CDR1 is MNHNS and CDR2 is SASEGT in the germline V gene. J lost 4 bases, V lost 5 bases, and 9 bases had no gene match. CDR3 in amino acids: CASSRLASDADTQYF. The CDR3 bases are TGTGCCAGCAGTAGACTAGCAAGTGACGCAGATACGCAGTATTTT.

The chain carries TRBV27 and TRBJ2-7, with no clear D. This CDR3 is 15 amino acids long. Germline CDR1 MNHEY, CDR2 SMNVEV (reference sequence). Trimming shortened V by 2 bases and J by 4 bases, and 15 bases separated the two germline ends. The chain's CDR3 is CASSLIGFGSYEQYF. CDR3 nucleotides: TGTGCCAGCAGTTTAATAGGGTTCGGTTCATACGAGCAGTACTTC.

The chain is built from TRBV5-1 and TRBJ2-5, with D hard to call. The CDR3 contains 14 residues. V lost 4 bases and J 0 bases, leaving 10 bases between the germline ends. Germline V CDR1 and CDR2: SGHRS, YFSETQ. The CDR3 protein is CASSPGRYQETQYF. CDR3 nucleotides: TGCGCCAGCAGCCCCGGACGGTACCAAGAGACCCAGTACTTC. The full variable domain, with the rest looked up from reference TRBV5-1 and TRBJ2-5, is KAGVTQTPRYLIKTRGQQVTLSCSPISGHRSVSWYQQTPGQGLQFLFEYFSETQRNKGNFPGRFSGRQFSNSRSEMNVSTLELGDSALYLCASSPGRYQETQYFGPGTRLLVL.

The chain links TRBV6-5 to TRBJ2-5; D possibly corresponds to TRBD1 (7 bases). Germline CDR1 MNHEY, CDR2 SVGAGI. V lost 4 bases, J lost 7 bases, and 16 bases lay in between. This CDR3 has 14 residues. The CDR3, as DNA: TGTGCCAGCAGTTCCGTGACAGGGCGGGGGACCCAGTACTTC. Protein: CASSSVTGRGTQYF.

V gene TRBV6-1 combines with J gene TRBJ1-1; D unclear. CDR3 size: 13 residues. Germline loops: CDR1 MNHNS, CDR2 SASEGT. V lost 6 bases, J lost 1 base, and 9 bases lay in between. In DNA, the CDR3 is TGTGCCAGCAGGGAGGGCCCGAACACTGAAGCTTTCTTT. Translated, it gives CASREGPNTEAFF.

The CDR3 coding sequence is TGTGCCAGCACCCCCAGACTAGCGGGGGAATTAAGCTCCTACAATGAGCAGTTCTTC. As protein: CASTPRLAGELSSYNEQFF. The V and J genes are TRBV7-2 and TRBJ2-1, with 12 nucleotides matching TRBD2. The CDR3 has 19 residues. V gave up 7 bases and J gave up 0 bases; unmatched junction bases: 13. Germline CDR1 reads SGHTA; CDR2 reads FQGNSA.

This clone has just a few counts. The chain links TRBV2 to TRBJ1-1; 11 bases agree with TRBD1. The germline CDR1 and CDR2 sequences are SNHLY and FYNNEI. The CDR3 runs to 16 residues. Losses at the gene ends were 5 bases for V and 6 bases for J; bases not matched to a gene: 11. In nucleotides, the CDR3 is TGTGCCAGCAGTAACGAGCCTCGGGACAGGGGGTCTGAAGCTTTCTTT. This gives the protein CASSNEPRDRGSEAFF.

The chain combines TRBV19 with TRBJ1-2, with D unresolved. CDR3 size: 12 residues. CDR1 LNHDA and CDR2 SQIVND come from the germline V gene (reference sequence). V was clipped by 5 bases and J by 5 bases, with 9 bases between them. In nucleotides, the CDR3 is TGTGCCAGTAGTTCATCGCGTTATGGCTACACCTTC. It codes for CASSSSRYGYTF. The full variable domain, rest sourced from reference TRBV19 and TRBJ1-2, is DGGITQSPKYLFRKEGQNVTLSCEQNLNHDAMYWYRQDPGQGLRLIYYSQIVNDFQKGDIAEGYSVSREKKESFPLTVTSAQKNPTAFYLCASSSSRYGYTFGSGTRLTVV.

This sequence joins TRBV15 and TRBJ2-1; D call uncertain. With 1 base removed from V and 0 bases from J, the gap between germline ends came to 10 bases. This CDR3 has 16 amino acids. Looked up from germline, CDR1 is LNHNV and CDR2 is YYDKDF (reference sequence). This CDR3 is CATSRAVAASYNEQFF. The CDR3, as DNA: TGTGCCACCAGCAGAGCAGTGGCAGCCTCCTACAATGAGCAGTTCTTC.

The CDR3 reads CATRRLMWYGYTF. The CDR3 DNA is TGTGCCACGAGGAGGTTGATGTGGTATGGCTACACCTTC. This sequence joins TRBV6-1 and TRBJ1-2; unclear D gene. This CDR3 is 13 amino acids long. Trimming pared 10 bases from V and 5 bases from J, leaving 17 bases between. Germline V gives CDR1 MNHNS, CDR2 SASEGT.